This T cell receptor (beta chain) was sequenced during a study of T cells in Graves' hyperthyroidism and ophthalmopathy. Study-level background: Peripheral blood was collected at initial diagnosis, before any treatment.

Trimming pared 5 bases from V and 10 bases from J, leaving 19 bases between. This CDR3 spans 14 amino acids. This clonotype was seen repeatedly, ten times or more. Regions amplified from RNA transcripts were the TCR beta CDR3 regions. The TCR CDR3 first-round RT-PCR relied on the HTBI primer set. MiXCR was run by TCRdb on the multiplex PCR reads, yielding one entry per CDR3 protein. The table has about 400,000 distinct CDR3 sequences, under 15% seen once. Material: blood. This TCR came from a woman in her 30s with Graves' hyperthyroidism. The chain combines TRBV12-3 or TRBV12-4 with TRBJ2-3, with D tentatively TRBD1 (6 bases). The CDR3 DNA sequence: TGTGCCAGCAGTCCTCCGGTGGGGGCTTCTGCGCAGTATTTT. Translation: CASSPPVGASAQYF.